This T cell receptor (beta chain) stems from a study of blood T cells in healthy people across ages. Study information: The template switching approach captured approximately one barcoded beta molecule for every two T cells. Study-wide points: There was a strong correlation between TCR beta diversity and naive T cell percentage.

Total RNA extracted from each sample amounted to at least 6 micrograms. Germline CDR1 and CDR2: SEHNR and FQNEAQ (reference sequence). The CDR3 contains 15 residues. V lost 8 bases and J 4 bases, leaving 18 bases between the germline ends. Primed by a sample-barcoded 5' primer and a J-beta primer mix, a second PCR proceeded for roughly 6 to 12 cycles. One entry per CDR3 protein results from TCRdb running MiXCR on the 5' RACE reads. The top ten clones hold roughly a fifth of a sample with approximately 820,000 distinct CDR3 sequences, around 42% of them seen once. In this sample, this clonotype turned up a few times. What it recognizes is unknown.

The clonotype originates from a man aged 60 to 69 in good health. The material sequenced was blood. The chain carries TRBV7-9 and TRBJ1-5; possibly TRBD1 for D (5 bases). The CDR3: CASCLGGFPNQPQHF. In DNA, the CDR3 is TGTGCCAGCTGCCTCGGGGGATTTCCGAATCAGCCCCAGCATTTT.